This T cell receptor (beta chain) was sequenced for a study of blood T cells in healthy people across ages. Then a second PCR, running about 6 to 11 cycles, was carried out with a sample-barcoded 5' primer and a J-beta primer mix. TCRdb itself ran the 5' RACE reads through MiXCR, one entry per CDR3 protein. The sample has approximately 350,000 distinct CDR3 sequences; approximately 51% are singletons. The CDR3 is 14 amino acids. Germline CDR1 reads SGHNT; CDR2 reads YENEEA. The V end was cut by 1 base, the J end by 6 bases, with 10 bases between. Sample donors were healthy Caucasian individuals that came from Russia, aged roughly 6 to 100.

The chain recombines TRBV11-3 with TRBJ2-1, with a tentative D call TRBD1 (5 bases). This receptor was obtained from a man aged 55 to 69 in good health. The sequenced sample was blood. CDR3 in DNA: TGTGCCAGCAGCTTAGTGGGCAGGGCCAATGAGCAGTTCTTC. It codes for CASSLVGRANEQFF.